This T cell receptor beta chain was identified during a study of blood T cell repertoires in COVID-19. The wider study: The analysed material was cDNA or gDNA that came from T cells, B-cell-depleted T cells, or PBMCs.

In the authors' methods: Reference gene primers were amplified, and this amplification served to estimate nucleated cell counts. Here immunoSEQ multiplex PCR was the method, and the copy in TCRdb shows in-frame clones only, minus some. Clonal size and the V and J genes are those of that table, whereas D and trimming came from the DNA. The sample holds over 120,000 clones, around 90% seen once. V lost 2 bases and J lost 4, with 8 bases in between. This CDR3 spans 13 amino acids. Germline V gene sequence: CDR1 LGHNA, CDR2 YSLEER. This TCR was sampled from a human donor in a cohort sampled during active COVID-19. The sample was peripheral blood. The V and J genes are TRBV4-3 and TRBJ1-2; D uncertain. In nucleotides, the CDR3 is TGCGCCAGCAGCCAACTACGGGGCTATGGCTACACCTTC. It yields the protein CASSQLRGYGYTF.